The present T cell receptor beta chain was sequenced within a study of CD8 T cells in Susac syndrome. When the RNA was reverse transcribed, random hexamers were used with an input of about 0.45 to 1 ug. A single record per CDR3 protein comes from TCRdb applying MiXCR to the immunoSEQ multiplex PCR reads. The sample has 200,000 to 250,000 distinct CDR3 sequences; roughly 94% are singletons. Per germline, CDR1 ENHRY and CDR2 SYGVKD. V shed 3 bases and J 10 bases; nucleotides not matched to a gene: 5. There are 13 residues in the CDR3. This sequence joins TRBV10-3 and TRBJ1-5; TRBD1 aligns across 8 bases. Sequencing was done on a sample of CD4+ T cells from PBMCs. This TCR came from a human donor with multiple sclerosis. Here the CDR3 DNA reads TGTGCCATCAGTGACCCAGGGGGCAATCCCCAGCATTTT. Its translation is CAISDPGGNPQHF.